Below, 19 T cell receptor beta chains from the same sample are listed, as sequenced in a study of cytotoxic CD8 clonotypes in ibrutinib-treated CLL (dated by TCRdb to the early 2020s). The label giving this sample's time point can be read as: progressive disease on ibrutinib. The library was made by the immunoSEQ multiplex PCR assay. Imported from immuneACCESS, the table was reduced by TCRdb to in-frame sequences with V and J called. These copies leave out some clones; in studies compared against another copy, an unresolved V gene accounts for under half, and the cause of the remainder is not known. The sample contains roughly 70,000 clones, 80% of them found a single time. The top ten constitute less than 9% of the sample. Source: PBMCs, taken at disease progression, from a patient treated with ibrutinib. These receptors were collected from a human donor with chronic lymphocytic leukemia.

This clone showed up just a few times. The CDR3 DNA reads TGTGCCAGCAGCTTAGTTGGGGCAGGGGGAGCCCAGTACTTC. Translation: CASSLVGAGGAQYF. The chain couples TRBV11-2 to TRBJ2-5; 7 bases are shared with TRBD1. The germline CDR1 and CDR2 sequences are SGHAT and FQNNGV. The CDR3 is made up of 14 amino acids. V was pared by 1 base and J by 9 bases, with 8 bases of the junction left unmatched.

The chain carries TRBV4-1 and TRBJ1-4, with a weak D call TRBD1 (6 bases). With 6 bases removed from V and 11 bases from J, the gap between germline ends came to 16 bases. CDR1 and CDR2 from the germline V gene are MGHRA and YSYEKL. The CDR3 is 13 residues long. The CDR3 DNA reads TGCGCCAGCAGACCCGAGGGGGGCCCTAAACTGTTTTTT. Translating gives CASRPEGGPKLFF.

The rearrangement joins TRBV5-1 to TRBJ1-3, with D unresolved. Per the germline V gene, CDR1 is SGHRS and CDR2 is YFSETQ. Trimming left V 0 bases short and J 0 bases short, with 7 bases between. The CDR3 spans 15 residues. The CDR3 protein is CASSLVGASGNTIYF. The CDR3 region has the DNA TGCGCCAGCAGCTTGGTGGGAGCCTCTGGAAACACCATATATTTT.

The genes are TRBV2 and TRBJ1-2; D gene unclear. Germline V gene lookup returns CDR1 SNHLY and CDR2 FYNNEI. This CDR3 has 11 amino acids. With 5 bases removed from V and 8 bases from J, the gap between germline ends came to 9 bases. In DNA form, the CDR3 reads TGTGCCAGCAGTATACAGTGGGGCTACACCTTC. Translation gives CASSIQWGYTF. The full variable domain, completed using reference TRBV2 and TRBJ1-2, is EPEVTQTPSHQVTQMGQEVILRCVPISNHLYFYWYRQILGQKVEFLVSFYNNEISEKSEIFDDQFSVERPDGSNFTLKIRSTKLEDSAMYFCASSIQWGYTFGSGTRLTVV.

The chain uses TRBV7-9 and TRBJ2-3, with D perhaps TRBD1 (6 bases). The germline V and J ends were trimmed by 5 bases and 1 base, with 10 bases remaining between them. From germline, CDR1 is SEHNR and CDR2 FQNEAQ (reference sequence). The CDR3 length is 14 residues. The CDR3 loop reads CASSPRQGTDTQYF. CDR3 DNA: TGTGCCAGCAGCCCGAGACAGGGCACAGATACGCAGTATTTT.

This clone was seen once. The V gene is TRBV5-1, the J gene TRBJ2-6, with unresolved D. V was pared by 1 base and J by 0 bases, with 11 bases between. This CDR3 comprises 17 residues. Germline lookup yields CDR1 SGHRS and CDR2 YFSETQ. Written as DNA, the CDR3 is TGCGCCAGCAGCTTGAGACAATTATTCTCTGGGGCCAACGTCCTGACTTTC. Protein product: CASSLRQLFSGANVLTF.

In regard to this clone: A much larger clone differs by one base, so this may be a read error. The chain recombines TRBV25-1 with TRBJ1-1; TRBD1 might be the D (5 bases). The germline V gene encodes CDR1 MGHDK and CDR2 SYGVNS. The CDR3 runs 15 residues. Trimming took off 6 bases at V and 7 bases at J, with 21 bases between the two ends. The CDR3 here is CASSPLVGGTLEAFF. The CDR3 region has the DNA TGTGCCAGCAGCCCCCTAGTTGGGGGGACCCTTGAAGCTTTCTTT.

The CDR3, as DNA: TGTGCCAGCAGCTTAGGCCCCCAACTTAATGAGCAGTTCTTC. Amino acid sequence: CASSLGPQLNEQFF. The chain joins TRBV11-2 to TRBJ2-1; no definite D call. CDR1 and CDR2 from the germline V gene are SGHAT and FQNNGV. The germline V and J ends were trimmed by 1 base and 7 bases, with 11 bases remaining between them. CDR3 size: 14 residues.

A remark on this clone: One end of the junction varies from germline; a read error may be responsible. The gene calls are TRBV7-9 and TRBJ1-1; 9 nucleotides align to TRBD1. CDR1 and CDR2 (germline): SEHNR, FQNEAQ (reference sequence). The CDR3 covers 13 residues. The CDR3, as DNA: TGTGCCAGCAGCTTAACACCACAGGGGGCCGGGTCCTTT. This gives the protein CASSLTPQGAGSF.

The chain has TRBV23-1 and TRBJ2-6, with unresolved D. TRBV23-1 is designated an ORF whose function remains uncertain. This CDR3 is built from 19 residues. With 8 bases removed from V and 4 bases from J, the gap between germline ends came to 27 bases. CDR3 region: CASSAVQRWARSGANVLTF. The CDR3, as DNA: TGCGCCAGCTCAGCAGTACAGCGTTGGGCCCGGTCCGGGGCCAACGTCCTGACTTTC.

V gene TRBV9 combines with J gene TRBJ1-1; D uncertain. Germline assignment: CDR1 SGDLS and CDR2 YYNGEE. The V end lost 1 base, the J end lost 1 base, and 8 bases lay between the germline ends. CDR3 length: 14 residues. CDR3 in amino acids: CASSVIGQNTEAFF. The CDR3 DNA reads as TGTGCCAGCAGCGTAATAGGGCAGAACACTGAAGCTTTCTTT.

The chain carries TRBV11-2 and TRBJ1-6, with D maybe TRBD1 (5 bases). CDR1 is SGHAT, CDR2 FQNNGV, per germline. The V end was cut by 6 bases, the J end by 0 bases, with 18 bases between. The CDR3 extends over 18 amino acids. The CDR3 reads CASSTQGSISSYNSPLHF. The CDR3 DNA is TGTGCCAGCAGTACGCAGGGTTCCATAAGCTCCTATAATTCACCCCTCCACTTT.

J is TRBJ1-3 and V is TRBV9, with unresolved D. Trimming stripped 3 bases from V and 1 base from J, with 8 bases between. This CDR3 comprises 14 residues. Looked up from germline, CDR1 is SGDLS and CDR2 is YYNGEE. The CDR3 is CASSEGSSGNTIYF. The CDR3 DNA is TGTGCCAGCAGCGAAGGGTCATCTGGAAACACCATATATTTT.

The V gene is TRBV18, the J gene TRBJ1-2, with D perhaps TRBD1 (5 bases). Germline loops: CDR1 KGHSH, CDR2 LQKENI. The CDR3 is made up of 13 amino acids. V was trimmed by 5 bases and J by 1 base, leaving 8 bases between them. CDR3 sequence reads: CASSEGDNYGYTF. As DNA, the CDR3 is TGTGCCAGCTCAGAAGGGGATAACTATGGCTACACCTTC.

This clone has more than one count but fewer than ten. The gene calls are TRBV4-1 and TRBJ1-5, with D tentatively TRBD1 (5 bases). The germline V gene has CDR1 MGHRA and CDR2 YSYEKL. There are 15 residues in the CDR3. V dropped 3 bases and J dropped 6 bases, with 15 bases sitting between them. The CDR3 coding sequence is TGCGCCAGCAGCCACGGGACCCCCCTGGGTCAGCCCCAGCATTTT. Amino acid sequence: CASSHGTPLGQPQHF.

The chain's CDR3 is CASSSDRLLAKNIQYF. DNA for the CDR3: TGTGCCAGCAGCTCTGACAGACTGCTAGCCAAAAACATTCAGTACTTC. The chain uses TRBV5-6 and TRBJ2-4; D might be TRBD1 (5 bases). CDR1 and CDR2 (germline): SGHDT, YYEEEE. The CDR3 contains 16 residues. The germline V and J ends were trimmed by 3 bases and 0 bases, with 13 bases remaining between them.

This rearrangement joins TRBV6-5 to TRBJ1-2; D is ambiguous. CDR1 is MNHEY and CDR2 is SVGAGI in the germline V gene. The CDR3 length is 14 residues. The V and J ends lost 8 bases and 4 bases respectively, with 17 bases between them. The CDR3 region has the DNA TGTGCCAGCTCTCGACCCGCGGCGGGCTATGGCTACACCTTC. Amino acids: CASSRPAAGYGYTF.

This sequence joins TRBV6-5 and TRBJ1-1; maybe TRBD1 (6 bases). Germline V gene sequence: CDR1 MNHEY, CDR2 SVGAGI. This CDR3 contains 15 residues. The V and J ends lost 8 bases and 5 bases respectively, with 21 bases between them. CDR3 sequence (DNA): TGTGCCAGCGTTGGCGCAGGGGAGGTTAATACTGAAGCTTTCTTT. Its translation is CASVGAGEVNTEAFF.

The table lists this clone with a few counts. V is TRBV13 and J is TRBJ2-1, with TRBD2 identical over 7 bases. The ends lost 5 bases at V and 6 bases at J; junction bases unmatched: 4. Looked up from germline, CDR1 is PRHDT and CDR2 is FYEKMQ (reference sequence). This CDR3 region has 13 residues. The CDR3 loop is CASSLKRGNEQFF. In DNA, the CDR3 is TGTGCCAGCAGCCTAAAGCGGGGCAATGAGCAGTTCTTC.